This T cell receptor (beta chain) was captured by sequencing in a study of shared clonotypes between healthy human individuals. In the case of this clone: Its target is not known.

In the naive CD8 group, cells lacked CD45RO and were positively selected for CCR7, so terminally differentiated effector memory CD45RA+ cells were left out. None of the donors, who were healthy HIV-negative adults, had recently had acute infections or vaccinations. Germline V gene lookup returns CDR1 SQVTM and CDR2 ANQGSEA. Trimming cost V 6 bases and J 3 bases; bases outside gene matches: 5. The CDR3 loop spans 14 amino acids. General study findings and limits: A handful of donors showed sharing of around 5.3% of naive CD4 clonotypes.

Genomic DNA of each subset was evenly split across several immunoSEQ plates. Sequenced by immunoSEQ multiplex PCR; TCRdb stores in-frame clones only, minus some. The sample carries roughly 650,000 clones, around 96% recorded once. The sequenced sample consisted of naive CD8+ T cells sorted from blood. This chain joins TRBV29-1 and TRBJ2-3; 11 bases align to TRBD2. The TCR originated in a woman aged 30 to 39 in good health. CDR3 sequence: CSVLPSGRTDTQYF. CDR3 nucleotides: TGCAGCGTCCTTCCTAGCGGGAGGACAGATACGCAGTATTTT.